This TCR beta chain was obtained from a study of response to subunit inactivated influenza vaccine. The germline gives CDR1 SGHRS, CDR2 YFSETQ. V was trimmed by 6 bases and J by 3 bases, leaving 16 bases between them. The CDR3 is 14 amino acids. TCRdb used MiXCR to reprocess the RT-PCR reads, holding one entry per CDR3 protein. This sample yields about 700,000 distinct CDR3 sequences, of which approximately 14% are seen a single time; less than 8.5% belongs to the top ten. This clonotype was observed at least ten times. Antigen specificity is unknown. Findings of the study overall: Each seasonal influenza vaccination recruits few new T cells, the authors suggested.

Sequencing used PBMCs from blood, obtained 14 to 15 days before vaccination. The clonotype was recovered from a man aged 45-65 years who received an inactivated influenza vaccine. The chain carries TRBV5-1 and TRBJ2-7, with TRBD1 as a possible D gene (6 bases). The CDR3 sequence: CASTRGDKNYEQYF. CDR3 sequence (DNA): TGCGCCAGCACCCGAGGGGACAAGAACTACGAGCAGTACTTC.